The 16 T cell receptor beta chains given below trace back to one sample, sequenced in a study of patients and donors after allogeneic stem cell transplantation (dated by TCRdb to about 2020). The library relied on RT-PCR. The data were produced on a NextSeq 550. TCRdb itself trimmed the public reads at Q25 with fastp, ran MiXCR and retained productive beta chains. Rows with one shared CDR3 protein collapse into an entry with the most common genes and DNA. This sample gives about a million distinct CDR3 sequences in total; roughly 18% of them show up just once. Around 6% of the sample rests with the top ten. The material sequenced was blood, either unsorted or a sorted T cell fraction (not recorded which). These receptors all come from a human donor who was either an allogeneic HSCT recipient or a stem cell or donor lymphocyte infusion donor (not recorded which). It is not recorded whose cells these are; they may come from a transplant donor.

Of note for this clonotype: Mismatch with germline at one junction end may stem from a read error. V is TRBV4-1 and J is TRBJ1-1, with 7 bases fitting TRBD1. Germline CDR1 reads MGHRA; CDR2 reads YSYEKL. This CDR3 has 14 residues. CDR3 bases: TGCGCCAACAGCCAACAGGGGCAGAACACTGAAGCTTTCTTT. Protein product: CANSQQGQNTEAFF.

The chain has TRBV6-1 and TRBJ1-6; tentative D call: TRBD1 (6 bases). Trimming stripped 6 bases from V and 9 bases from J, with 12 bases between. CDR1 is MNHNS, CDR2 SASEGT, per germline. The CDR3 totals 13 residues. CDR3 in amino acids: CASSRIRGSPLHF. For the CDR3, the DNA is TGTGCCAGCAGCCGTATCAGGGGTTCACCCCTCCACTTT.

The chain recombines TRBV21-1 with TRBJ1-4; TRBD1 reflects the table's D call only, with no check against the DNA. TRBV21-1 counts as a pseudogene. CDR3 size: 15 residues. CDR3 residues: CASSRRDRKNEKLFF. In DNA form, the CDR3 reads TGTGCCAGCAGCCGCCGGGACAGGAAGAATGAAAAACTGTTTTTT.

The rearrangement joins TRBV15 to TRBJ2-5, with D perhaps being TRBD1 or TRBD2 (5 bases each). V lost 5 bases to trimming and J lost 2 bases, with 18 bases between them. CDR1 is LNHNV and CDR2 is YYDKDF in the germline V gene (reference sequence). The CDR3 covers 16 residues. The CDR3 bases are TGTGCCACCAGCGCCTCCCCGAGGGACGGGCAAGAGACCCAGTACTTC. This translates into CATSASPRDGQETQYF. Complete variable domain (other parts from reference TRBV15 and TRBJ2-5): DAMVIQNPRYQVTQFGKPVTLSCSQTLNHNVMYWYQQKSSQAPKLLFHYYDKDFNNEADTPDNFQSRRPNTSFCFLDIRSPGLGDTAMYLCATSASPRDGQETQYFGPGTRLLVL.

This clonotype has just a few counts. The chain uses TRBV7-9 and TRBJ1-1, with 7 bases fitting TRBD1. CDR3 length equals 13 residues. The germline V gene has CDR1 SEHNR and CDR2 FQNEAQ (reference sequence). The junction had 10 bases not matched to a gene; V was cut back by 4 bases and J by 11 bases. CDR3 bases: TGTGCCAGCAGCTCATATAAAGGGGGCCAGGCTTTCTTT. Encoded protein: CASSSYKGGQAFF.

The chain uses TRBV4-2 and TRBJ2-7, with 8 bases lining up with TRBD2. Germline assignment: CDR1 LGHNA and CDR2 YNFKEQ. The CDR3 has 16 residues. J gave up 1 base and V 4 bases, and 9 bases lay outside the gene matches. Here the CDR3 reads CASSPRTSPDSYEQYF. In nucleotides, the CDR3 is TGTGCCAGCAGCCCGAGGACTAGCCCCGATTCCTACGAGCAGTACTTC.

Written as DNA, the CDR3 is TGCAGTGCGCTGGGACAGCAGACCTACGAGCAGTACTTC. Protein sequence: CSALGQQTYEQYF. J is TRBJ2-7 and V is TRBV20-1; 7 nucleotides match TRBD1. This CDR3 region has 13 residues. Per germline, CDR1 DFQATT and CDR2 SNEGSKA (reference sequence). With 6 bases clipped from V and 2 bases from J, the junction kept 7 bases outside the gene matches.

This clonotype was observed a handful of times. V usage is TRBV3-1 and J usage is TRBJ2-7; no definite D call. V lost 0 bases to trimming and J lost 9 bases, with 9 bases between them. The CDR3 spans 12 residues. The germline V gene has CDR1 LGHDT and CDR2 YNNKEL (reference sequence). The CDR3 region has the DNA TGTGCCAGCAGCCAAGAAAGGCATCGGCAGTACTTC. It is translated as CASSQERHRQYF.

This clonotype occurred a few times. The V call is TRBV7-6, the J call TRBJ1-3, with D tentatively TRBD1 (5 bases). CDR1 and CDR2 from the germline V gene are SGHVS and FNYEAQ. This CDR3 has 15 residues. Trimming shortened V by 5 bases and J by 4 bases, and 15 bases separated the two germline ends. The CDR3 coding sequence is TGTGCCAGCAGCATCGCACCGACAGCGGGAAACACCATATATTTT. Amino acid sequence: CASSIAPTAGNTIYF.

This chain joins TRBV20-1 and TRBJ1-1; tentatively, D is TRBD1 (5 bases). This CDR3 comprises 14 residues. Trimming left V 0 bases short and J 5 bases short, with 13 bases between. From germline, CDR1 is DFQATT and CDR2 SNEGSKA (reference sequence). Written as DNA, the CDR3 is TGCAGTGCTAGAGATCCAGGGATCCGAACTGAAGCTTTCTTT. It codes for CSARDPGIRTEAFF.

In its sample, this clonotype was seen a few times. The V gene is TRBV18, the J gene TRBJ1-1; the D is unclear. Germline lookup yields CDR1 KGHSH and CDR2 LQKENI. This CDR3 has 10 residues. V lost 5 bases and J lost 9, with 7 bases in between. CDR3 protein: CASSAEKAFF. In nucleotides, the CDR3 is TGTGCCAGCTCAGCGGAGAAAGCTTTCTTT.

The table lists this clonotype with a few counts. The chain carries TRBV5-6 and TRBJ1-2; D gene uncertain. This CDR3 spans 14 amino acids. Germline V CDR1 and CDR2: SGHDT, YYEEEE. The V end lost 0 bases, the J end lost 2 bases, and 8 bases lay between the germline ends. The CDR3 DNA sequence: TGTGCCAGCAGCTTGGGTCGGCAGAACTATGGCTACACCTTC. This codes for CASSLGRQNYGYTF.

The chain links TRBV7-2 to TRBJ1-6; possibly TRBD1 for D (5 bases). The CDR3 length is 12 residues. Germline-derived CDR1 and CDR2 are SGHTA and FQGNSA. V lost 4 bases to trimming and J lost 8 bases, with 6 bases between them. The CDR3 nucleotides are TGTGCCAGCAGCTGGGACGATTCACCCCTCCACTTT. Its protein is CASSWDDSPLHF.

The chain joins TRBV20-1 to TRBJ2-3; D gene ambiguous. The ends were cut back, 0 bases at V and 0 bases at J, with 13 bases in the middle. The CDR3 covers 16 residues. Germline V gives CDR1 DFQATT, CDR2 SNEGSKA (reference sequence). The CDR3: CSARDVLVVSTDTQYF. The CDR3 DNA reads TGCAGTGCTAGAGATGTATTAGTGGTGAGCACAGATACGCAGTATTTT.

The V call is TRBV20-1, the J call TRBJ2-7, with D perhaps TRBD1 (5 bases). The germline V and J ends were trimmed by 6 bases and 5 bases, with 14 bases remaining between them. Germline-derived CDR1 and CDR2 are DFQATT and SNEGSKA (reference sequence). This CDR3 is built from 12 residues. CDR3 loop: CSAQMTVHEQYF. The DNA of the CDR3 is TGCAGTGCGCAGATGACAGTCCACGAGCAGTACTTC.

CDR3 DNA: TGTGCCAGCAGCCAAAGCCAGGATAATGGCTACACCTTC. Encoded protein: CASSQSQDNGYTF. The chain carries TRBV3-1 and TRBJ1-2, with D uncertain. Trimming removed 2 bases from V and 6 bases from J, with 10 bases in between. Germline lookup yields CDR1 LGHDT and CDR2 YNNKEL (reference sequence). The CDR3 contains 13 residues.